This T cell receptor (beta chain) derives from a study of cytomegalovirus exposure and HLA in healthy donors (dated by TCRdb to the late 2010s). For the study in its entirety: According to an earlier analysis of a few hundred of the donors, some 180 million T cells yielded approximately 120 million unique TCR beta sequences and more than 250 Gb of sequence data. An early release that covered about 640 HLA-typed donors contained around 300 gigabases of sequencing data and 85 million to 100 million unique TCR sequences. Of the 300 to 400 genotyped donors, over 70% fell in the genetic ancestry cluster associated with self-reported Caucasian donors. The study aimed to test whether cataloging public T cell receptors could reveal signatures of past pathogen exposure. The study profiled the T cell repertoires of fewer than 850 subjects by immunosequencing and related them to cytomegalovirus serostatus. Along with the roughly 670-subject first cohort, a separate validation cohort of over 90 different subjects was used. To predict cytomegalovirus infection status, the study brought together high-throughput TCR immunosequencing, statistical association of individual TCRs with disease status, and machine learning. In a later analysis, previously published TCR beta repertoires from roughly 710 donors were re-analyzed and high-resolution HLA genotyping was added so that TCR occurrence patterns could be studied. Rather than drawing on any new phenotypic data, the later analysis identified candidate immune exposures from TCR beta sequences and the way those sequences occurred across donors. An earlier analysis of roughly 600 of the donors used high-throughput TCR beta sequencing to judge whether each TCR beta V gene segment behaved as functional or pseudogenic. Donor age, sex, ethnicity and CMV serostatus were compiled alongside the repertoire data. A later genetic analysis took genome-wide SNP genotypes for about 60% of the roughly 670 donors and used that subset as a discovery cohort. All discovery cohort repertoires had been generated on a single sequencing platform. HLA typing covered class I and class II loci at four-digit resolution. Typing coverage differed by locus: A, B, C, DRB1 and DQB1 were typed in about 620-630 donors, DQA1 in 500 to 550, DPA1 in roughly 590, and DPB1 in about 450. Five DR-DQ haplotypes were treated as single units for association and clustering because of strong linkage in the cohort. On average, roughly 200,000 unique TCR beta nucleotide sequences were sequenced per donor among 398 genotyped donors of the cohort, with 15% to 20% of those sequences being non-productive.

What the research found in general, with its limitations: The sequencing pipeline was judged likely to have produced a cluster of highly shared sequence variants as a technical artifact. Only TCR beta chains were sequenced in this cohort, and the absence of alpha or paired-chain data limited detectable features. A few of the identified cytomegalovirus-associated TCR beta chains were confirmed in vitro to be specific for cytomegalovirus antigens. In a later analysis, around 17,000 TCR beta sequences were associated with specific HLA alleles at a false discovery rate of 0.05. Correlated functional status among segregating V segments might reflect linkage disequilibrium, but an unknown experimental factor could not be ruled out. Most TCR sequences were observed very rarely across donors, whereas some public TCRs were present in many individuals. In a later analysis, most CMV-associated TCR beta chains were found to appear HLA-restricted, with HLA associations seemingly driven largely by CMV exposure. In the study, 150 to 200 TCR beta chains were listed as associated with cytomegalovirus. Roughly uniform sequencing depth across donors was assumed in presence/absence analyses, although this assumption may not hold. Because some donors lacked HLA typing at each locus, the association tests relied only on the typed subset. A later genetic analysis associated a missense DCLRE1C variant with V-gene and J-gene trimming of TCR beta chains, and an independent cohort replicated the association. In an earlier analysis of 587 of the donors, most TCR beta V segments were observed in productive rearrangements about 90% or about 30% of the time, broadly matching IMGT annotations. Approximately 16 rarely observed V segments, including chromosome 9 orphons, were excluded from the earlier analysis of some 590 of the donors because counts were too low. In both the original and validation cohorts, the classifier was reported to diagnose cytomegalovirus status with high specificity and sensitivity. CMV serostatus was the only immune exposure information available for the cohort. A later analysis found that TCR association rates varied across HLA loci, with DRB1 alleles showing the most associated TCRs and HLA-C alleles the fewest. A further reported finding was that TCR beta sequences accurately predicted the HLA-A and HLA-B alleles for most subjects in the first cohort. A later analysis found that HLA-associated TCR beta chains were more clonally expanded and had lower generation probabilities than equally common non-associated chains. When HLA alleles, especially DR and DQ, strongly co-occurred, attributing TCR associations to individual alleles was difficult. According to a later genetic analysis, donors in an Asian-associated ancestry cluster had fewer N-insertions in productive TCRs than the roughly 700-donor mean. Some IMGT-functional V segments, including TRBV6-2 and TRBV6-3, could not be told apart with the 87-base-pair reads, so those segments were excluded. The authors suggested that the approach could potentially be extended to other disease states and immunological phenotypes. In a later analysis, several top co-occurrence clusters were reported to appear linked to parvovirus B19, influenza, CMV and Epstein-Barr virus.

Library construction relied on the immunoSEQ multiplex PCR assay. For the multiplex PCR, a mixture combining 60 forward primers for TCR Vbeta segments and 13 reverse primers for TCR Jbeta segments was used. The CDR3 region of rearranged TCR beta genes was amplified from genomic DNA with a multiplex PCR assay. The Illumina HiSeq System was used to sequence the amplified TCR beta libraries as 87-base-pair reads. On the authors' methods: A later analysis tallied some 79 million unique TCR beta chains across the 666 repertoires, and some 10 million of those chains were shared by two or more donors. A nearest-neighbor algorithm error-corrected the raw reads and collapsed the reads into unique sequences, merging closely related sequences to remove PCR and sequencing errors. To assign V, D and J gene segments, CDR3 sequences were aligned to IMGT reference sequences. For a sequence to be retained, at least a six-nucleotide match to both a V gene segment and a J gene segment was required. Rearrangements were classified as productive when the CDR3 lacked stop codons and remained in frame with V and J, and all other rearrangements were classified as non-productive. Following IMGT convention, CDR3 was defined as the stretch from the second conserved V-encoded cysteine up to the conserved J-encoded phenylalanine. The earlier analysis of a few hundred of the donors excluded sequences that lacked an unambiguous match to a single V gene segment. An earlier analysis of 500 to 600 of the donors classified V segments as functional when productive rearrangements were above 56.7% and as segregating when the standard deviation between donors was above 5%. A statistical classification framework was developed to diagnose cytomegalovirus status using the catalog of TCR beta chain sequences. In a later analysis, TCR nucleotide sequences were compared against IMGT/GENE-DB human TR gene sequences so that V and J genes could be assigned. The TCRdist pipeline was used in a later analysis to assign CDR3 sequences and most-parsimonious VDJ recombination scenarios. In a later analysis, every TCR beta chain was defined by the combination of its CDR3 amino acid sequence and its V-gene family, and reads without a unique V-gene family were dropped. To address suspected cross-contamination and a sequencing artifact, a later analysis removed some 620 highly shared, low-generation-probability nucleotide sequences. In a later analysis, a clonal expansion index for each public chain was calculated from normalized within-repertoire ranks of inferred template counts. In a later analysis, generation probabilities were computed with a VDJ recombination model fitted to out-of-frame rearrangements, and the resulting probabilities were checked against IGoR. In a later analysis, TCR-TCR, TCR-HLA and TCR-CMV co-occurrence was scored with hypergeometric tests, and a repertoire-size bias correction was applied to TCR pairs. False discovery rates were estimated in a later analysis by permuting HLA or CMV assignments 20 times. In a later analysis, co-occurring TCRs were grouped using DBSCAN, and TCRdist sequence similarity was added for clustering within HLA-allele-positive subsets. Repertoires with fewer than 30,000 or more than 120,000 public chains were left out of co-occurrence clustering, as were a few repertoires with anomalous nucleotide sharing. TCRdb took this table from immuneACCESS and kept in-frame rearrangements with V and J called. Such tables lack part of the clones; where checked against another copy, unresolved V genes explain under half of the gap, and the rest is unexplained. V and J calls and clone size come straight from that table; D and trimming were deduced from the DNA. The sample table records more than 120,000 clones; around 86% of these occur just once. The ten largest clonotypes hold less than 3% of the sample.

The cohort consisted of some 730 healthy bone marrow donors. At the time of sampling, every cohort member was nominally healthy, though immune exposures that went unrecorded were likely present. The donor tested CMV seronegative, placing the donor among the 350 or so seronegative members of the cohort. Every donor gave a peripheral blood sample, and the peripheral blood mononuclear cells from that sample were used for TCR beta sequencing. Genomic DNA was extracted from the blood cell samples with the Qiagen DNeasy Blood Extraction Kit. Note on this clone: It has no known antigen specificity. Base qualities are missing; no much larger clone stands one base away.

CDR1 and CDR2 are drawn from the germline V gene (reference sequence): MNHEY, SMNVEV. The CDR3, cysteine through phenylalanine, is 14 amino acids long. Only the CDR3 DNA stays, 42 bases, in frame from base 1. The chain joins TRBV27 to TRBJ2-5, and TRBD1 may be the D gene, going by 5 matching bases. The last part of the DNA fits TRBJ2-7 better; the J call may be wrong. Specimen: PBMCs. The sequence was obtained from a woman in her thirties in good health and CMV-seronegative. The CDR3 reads CASSLEQDYGEQYF. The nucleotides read TGTGCCAGCAGTTTAGAACAGGATTACGGCGAGCAGTACTTC.